The 31 T cell receptor beta chains below all came from one sample that was sequenced in a study of T cells in tuberculosis. Described time point: new active TB diagnosis, blood taken before or within 7 days of starting treatment. The repertoire was sequenced with immunoSEQ multiplex PCR; TCRdb's copy has only in-frame clones and lacks some. The table has about 49,000 clones, 90% to 95% seen once. This material consisted of PBMCs, taken at tuberculosis diagnosis. The source is an adult with tuberculosis.

This clone was observed a single time. For the CDR3, the DNA is TGTGCCAGCAGCGTCACGAACAGGGGGTCAGATACGCAGTATTTT. This codes for CASSVTNRGSDTQYF. This sequence joins TRBV9 and TRBJ2-3; TRBD1 aligns across 8 bases. In germline, CDR1 is SGDLS, CDR2 YYNGEE. The CDR3 totals 15 residues. V lost 2 bases and J lost 4; bases outside the gene matches: 6.

This chain joins TRBV6-6 and TRBJ1-2, with a possible D match to TRBD1 (5 bases). This CDR3 is 14 amino acids long. Trimming shortened V by 7 bases and J by 3 bases, and 15 bases separated the two germline ends. Germline CDR1 is MNHNY and CDR2 is SVGAGI (reference sequence). In DNA form, the CDR3 reads TGTGCCAGCACCCGCGGCGGGGACGACTATGGCTACACCTTC. Translated, it gives CASTRGGDDYGYTF.

This chain links TRBV5-1 with TRBJ1-2; 7 nucleotides match TRBD1. Per germline, CDR1 SGHRS and CDR2 YFSETQ. J gave up 4 bases and V 4 bases, and 4 bases lay outside the gene matches. The CDR3 totals 13 residues. The CDR3 sequence: CASSPGQTYGYTF. The CDR3 region has the DNA TGCGCCAGCAGCCCGGGACAGACCTATGGCTACACCTTC.

This chain connects TRBV28 to TRBJ1-1; a possible D gene is TRBD1 (6 bases). The ends were cut back, 1 base at V and 12 bases at J, with 15 bases in the middle. The CDR3 extends over 13 amino acids. CDR1 is MDHEN, CDR2 SYDVKM, per germline. The CDR3 sequence: CASSLSSWGQTFF. Written as DNA, the CDR3 is TGTGCCAGCAGTTTATCGAGCTGGGGGCAGACTTTCTTT.

The V and J genes are TRBV7-6 and TRBJ2-3; TRBD2 matches at 11 bases. V trimming: 7 bases; J trimming: 6 bases; junction bases outside the gene matches: 12. The CDR3 loop spans 16 amino acids. CDR1 is SGHVS, CDR2 FNYEAQ, per germline. CDR3 in amino acids: CASTLIAGGLGDTQYF. DNA of the CDR3: TGTGCCAGCACCCTAATAGCGGGGGGGTTAGGCGATACGCAGTATTTT. Based on the CDR3 plus reference TRBV7-6 and TRBJ2-3, the full variable domain is GAGVSQSPRYKVTKRGQDVALRCDPISGHVSLYWYRQALGQGPEFLTYFNYEAQQDKSGLPNDRFSAERPEGSISTLTIQRTEQRDSAMYRCASTLIAGGLGDTQYFGPGTRLTVL.

V usage is TRBV6-5 and J usage is TRBJ1-2, with 7 bases aligning to TRBD1. The CDR3 sequence is 16 residues long. Germline V lookup: CDR1 MNHEY, CDR2 SVGAGI. Trimming removed 2 bases from V and 0 bases from J; junction bases left unmatched: 6. The CDR3 DNA follows: TGTGCCAGCAGTTACACAGGGACAGCCTCTAACTATGGCTACACCTTC. This gives the protein CASSYTGTASNYGYTF.

V gene TRBV27 combines with J gene TRBJ2-3, with a tentative D call TRBD2 (5 bases). The CDR3 is 12 residues long. CDR1 is MNHEY and CDR2 is SMNVEV in the germline V gene (reference sequence). The ends were cut back, 6 bases at V and 4 bases at J, with 8 bases in the middle. DNA for the CDR3: TGTGCCAGCAGGGCGAGGGCAGATACGCAGTATTTT. It yields the protein CASRARADTQYF.

J is TRBJ1-4 and V is TRBV11-2, with unresolved D. CDR3 size: 14 residues. Germline V gene sequence: CDR1 SGHAT, CDR2 FQNNGV. V was shortened by 0 bases and J by 5 bases, with 7 bases between the two germline ends. CDR3 protein: CASSLDRVNEKLFF. The CDR3 bases are TGTGCCAGCAGCTTAGATCGGGTGAATGAAAAACTGTTTTTT.

The J gene is TRBJ2-3, the V gene TRBV7-8; 8 bases match TRBD2. Looked up from germline, CDR1 is SGHVS and CDR2 is FQNEAQ. This CDR3 has 14 residues. Trimming removed 5 bases from V and 4 bases from J; junction bases left unmatched: 5. CDR3 nucleotides: TGTGCCAGCAGCCCCGGGACTAGATCAGATACGCAGTATTTT. The encoded protein is CASSPGTRSDTQYF. Full variable domain (outside the CDR3, taken from reference TRBV7-8 and TRBJ2-3): GAGVSQSPRYKVAKRGQDVALRCDPISGHVSLFWYQQALGQGPEFLTYFQNEAQLDKSGLPSDRFFAERPEGSVSTLKIQRTQQEDSAVYLCASSPGTRSDTQYFGPGTRLTVL.

The chain recombines TRBV27 with TRBJ2-7; tentative D call: TRBD2 (6 bases). The CDR3 is made up of 14 amino acids. Per germline, CDR1 MNHEY and CDR2 SMNVEV (reference sequence). V was shortened by 3 bases and J by 2 bases, with 11 bases between the two germline ends. This CDR3 is CASSFLGGTYEQYF. CDR3 sequence (DNA): TGTGCCAGCAGTTTTCTAGGCGGGACCTACGAGCAGTACTTC.

The CDR3 is CASSLQPTNEKLFF. The DNA for the CDR3 is TGTGCCAGCAGTCTACAGCCAACTAATGAAAAACTGTTTTTT. The chain couples TRBV6-5 to TRBJ1-4; D not certain. The CDR3 totals 14 residues. The germline CDR1 and CDR2 sequences are MNHEY and SVGAGI. V gave up 5 bases and J gave up 0 bases, with 7 bases separating them.

This chain uses TRBV7-2 with TRBJ2-3; the match to TRBD2 covers 8 bases. In germline, CDR1 is SGHTA, CDR2 FQGNSA. CDR3 length equals 17 residues. After removal of 2 bases from V and 1 base from J, the junction contained 8 bases not matched to a gene. CDR3 bases: TGTGCCAGCAGCTTACCTCGGGGGGGATCGGGCACAGATACGCAGTATTTT. Translation gives CASSLPRGGSGTDTQYF.

Only one count was recorded for this clone. The chain links TRBV5-1 to TRBJ2-7; 7 bases are a match to TRBD1. This CDR3 spans 14 amino acids. Germline lookup yields CDR1 SGHRS and CDR2 YFSETQ. Trimming removed 1 base from V and 5 bases from J; junction bases left unmatched: 6. The CDR3 is CASSLLGQNHEQYF. Here the CDR3 DNA reads TGCGCCAGCAGCTTGTTGGGACAGAACCACGAGCAGTACTTC.

The genes are TRBV5-1 and TRBJ2-7; TRBD1 is a possible D gene (5 bases). Germline CDR1 and CDR2: SGHRS and YFSETQ. The CDR3 has 13 residues. V lost 0 bases and J 3 bases, leaving 7 bases between the germline ends. The CDR3 loop is CASSLAQGYEQYF. The CDR3 DNA reads as TGCGCCAGCAGCTTGGCCCAGGGCTACGAGCAGTACTTC. Supplemented by reference TRBV5-1 and TRBJ2-7, the full variable domain reads KAGVTQTPRYLIKTRGQQVTLSCSPISGHRSVSWYQQTPGQGLQFLFEYFSETQRNKGNFPGRFSGRQFSNSRSEMNVSTLELGDSALYLCASSLAQGYEQYFGPGTRLTVT.

The V gene is TRBV29-1, the J gene TRBJ2-7; 8 bases agree with TRBD1. The junction had 5 bases not matched to a gene; V was cut back by 7 bases and J by 6 bases. Germline CDR1 SQVTM, CDR2 ANQGSEA. The CDR3 spans 11 residues. The CDR3 spells CSAGQGLEQYF. Here the CDR3 DNA reads TGCAGCGCCGGACAGGGCCTCGAGCAGTACTTC.

The chain is built from TRBV6-5 and TRBJ1-2; 7 nucleotides line up with TRBD1. The CDR3 has 13 amino acids. The V segment lost 6 bases and the J segment 3 bases; nucleotides outside the gene matches: 4. The germline CDR1 and CDR2 sequences are MNHEY and SVGAGI. In DNA, the CDR3 is TGTGCCAGCAGGTCGACAGGGTACTATGGCTACACCTTC. Its protein is CASRSTGYYGYTF.

This chain uses TRBV6-5 with TRBJ1-3; possibly TRBD1 for D (5 bases). The CDR3 loop spans 16 amino acids. In germline, CDR1 is MNHEY, CDR2 SVGAGI. V lost 0 bases and J lost 1, with 10 bases in between. The CDR3 bases are TGTGCCAGCAGTTACTCGCCAGGGTCATCTGGAAACACCATATATTTT. This sequence encodes CASSYSPGSSGNTIYF.

The J gene is TRBJ1-4, the V gene TRBV7-9; 9 bases agree with TRBD1. Germline assignment: CDR1 SEHNR and CDR2 FQNEAQ (reference sequence). CDR3 size: 14 residues. Losses at the gene ends were 3 bases for V and 8 bases for J; bases not matched to a gene: 4. The chain's CDR3 is CASSFGTGSEKLFF. DNA for the CDR3: TGTGCCAGCAGCTTCGGGACAGGGAGCGAAAAACTGTTTTTT.

This clone appeared a single time. The CDR3 nucleotides are TGTGCCAGCATCAGACCGGGACAGGGATCAAGAACTGAAGCTTTCTTT. This codes for CASIRPGQGSRTEAFF. This chain links TRBV21-1 with TRBJ1-1; the D call of TRBD1 is as the table states it, not checked on the DNA. TRBV21-1 is labeled a pseudogene. The CDR3 extends over 16 amino acids.

The V gene is TRBV5-6, the J gene TRBJ1-6; 9 bases line up with TRBD1. The CDR3 extends over 15 amino acids. Germline CDR1 SGHDT, CDR2 YYEEEE. V lost 3 bases to trimming and J lost 6 bases; unmatched junction nucleotides: 4. The CDR3 sequence is CASSSGTGTNSPLHF. The CDR3 DNA follows: TGTGCCAGCAGCTCCGGGACAGGGACTAATTCACCCCTCCACTTT. Combining the CDR3 with reference TRBV5-6 and TRBJ1-6 gives the whole variable domain DAGVTQSPTHLIKTRGQQVTLRCSPKSGHDTVSWYQQALGQGPQFIFQYYEEEERQRGNFPDRFSGHQFPNYSSELNVNALLLGDSALYLCASSSGTGTNSPLHFGNGTRLTVT.

This clone was recorded once. The rearrangement joins TRBV6-6 to TRBJ1-4; 9 bases are a match to TRBD1. This CDR3 has 13 residues. Trimming cost V 6 bases and J 5 bases; bases outside gene matches: 1. Germline lookup yields CDR1 MNHNY and CDR2 SVGAGI (reference sequence). The CDR3 spells CASSGTGNEKLFF. The DNA of the CDR3 is TGTGCCAGCAGCGGGACAGGGAATGAAAAACTGTTTTTT.

This chain links TRBV6-4 with TRBJ1-1, with D possibly being TRBD1 (5 bases). Germline values: CDR1 MRHNA, CDR2 SNTAGT. Trimming cost V 5 bases and J 4 bases, with 11 bases left between them. The CDR3 totals 13 residues. The DNA for the CDR3 is TGTGCCAGCAGTCAACAGGATGGCACTGAAGCTTTCTTT. Translation gives CASSQQDGTEAFF.

The chain is built from TRBV28 and TRBJ2-5; 7 nucleotides align to TRBD2. The ends lost 5 bases at V and 7 bases at J; junction bases unmatched: 10. The CDR3 contains 14 residues. Germline CDR1 and CDR2: MDHEN and SYDVKM. CDR3 residues: CASSALGGRGTQYF. The CDR3 region has the DNA TGTGCCAGCAGTGCCCTCGGTGGGAGGGGGACCCAGTACTTC.

This clone was picked up one time. The chain couples TRBV4-3 to TRBJ1-2; 9 nucleotides align to TRBD1. The CDR3 is made up of 18 amino acids. Germline CDR1 and CDR2: LGHNA and YSLEER. With V trimmed by 0 bases and J by 6 bases, 14 bases remained unmatched. The CDR3 reads CASSQDLSRTGVRDGYTF. The DNA of the CDR3 is TGCGCCAGCAGCCAAGATCTCTCCAGGACAGGGGTTCGGGATGGCTACACCTTC.

CDR3 region: CASSYLAGAMAGELFF. The CDR3 coding sequence is TGTGCCAGCAGTTACTTAGCGGGAGCAATGGCCGGGGAGCTGTTTTTT. The genes are TRBV6-5 and TRBJ2-2, with 9 bases matching TRBD2. The ends lost 1 base at V and 6 bases at J; junction bases unmatched: 6. Germline CDR1 and CDR2: MNHEY and SVGAGI. This CDR3 spans 16 amino acids.

This clone was picked up one time. The genes are TRBV7-6 and TRBJ1-5; D not certain. Germline V CDR1 and CDR2: SGHVS, FNYEAQ. Trimming pared 2 bases from V and 2 bases from J, leaving 10 bases between. The CDR3 runs 15 residues. This CDR3 reads CASSLLIGGNQPQHF. In DNA form, the CDR3 reads TGTGCCAGCAGCTTATTAATCGGAGGCAATCAGCCCCAGCATTTT.

V gene TRBV5-5 combines with J gene TRBJ2-7; possibly TRBD2 for D (5 bases). This CDR3 is 16 amino acids long. The germline V gene encodes CDR1 SGHKS and CDR2 YYEKEE (reference sequence). V lost 4 bases and J 3 bases, leaving 20 bases between the germline ends. CDR3 protein: CASSPTEVVGVYEQYF. CDR3 nucleotides: TGTGCCAGCAGCCCCACGGAGGTAGTGGGAGTCTACGAGCAGTACTTC.

A single count supports this clone. The chain recombines TRBV6-1 with TRBJ1-2; no firm D call. The CDR3 has 15 residues. Trimming removed 6 bases from V and 0 bases from J, with 14 bases in between. Germline V gene sequence: CDR1 MNHNS, CDR2 SASEGT. This CDR3 is CASSDRRGSNYGYTF. In DNA form, the CDR3 reads TGTGCCAGCAGCGACCGGCGAGGCTCTAACTATGGCTACACCTTC.

The chain joins TRBV7-6 to TRBJ1-1; D is unresolved. V gave up 3 bases and J gave up 2 bases, with 10 bases separating them. This CDR3 region has 14 residues. Germline assignment: CDR1 SGHVS and CDR2 FNYEAQ. The CDR3 here is CASSLAGGNTEAFF. The CDR3 bases are TGTGCCAGCAGCTTGGCCGGAGGTAACACTGAAGCTTTCTTT.

The rearrangement links TRBV10-2 to TRBJ2-1; TRBD2 is a possible D gene (6 bases). The V end was cut by 8 bases, the J end by 4 bases, with 15 bases between. The CDR3 is made up of 14 amino acids. Germline V gene data show CDR1 as WSHSY and CDR2 as SAAADI. Written as DNA, the CDR3 is TGCGCCAGCGCTCCCCGGGAGAAATACAATGAGCAGTTCTTC. Its translation: CASAPREKYNEQFF.

The chain joins TRBV4-1 to TRBJ1-3; D unresolved. CDR1 is MGHRA and CDR2 is YSYEKL in the germline V gene. V shed 1 base and J shed 3 bases, with 13 bases lying between them. This CDR3 is built from 16 residues. This CDR3 is CASSQGIGLLGNTIYF. The DNA for the CDR3 is TGCGCCAGCAGCCAAGGAATCGGACTCCTTGGAAACACCATATATTTT.